This paragraph covers one T cell receptor (beta chain) sequence. Here immunoSEQ multiplex PCR was the method, and the copy in TCRdb shows in-frame clones only, minus some. The sample has some 260,000 clones, more than 70% seen once. This CDR3 region has 15 residues. Germline V gene sequence: CDR1 SGHNT, CDR2 YYREEE (reference sequence). V shed 4 bases, J shed 4 bases, and the junction held 11 bases outside the gene matches. The data were obtained in a study of blood T cell repertoires in COVID-19. This clonotype originated in a woman aged 40 to 50 who had recovered from COVID-19. This chain connects TRBV5-4 to TRBJ2-7; the match to TRBD1 covers 7 bases. Sequencing was done on a sample of peripheral blood. Here the CDR3 DNA reads TGTGCCAGCAGCCAAAAGGGACAGAAGACTTACGAGCAGTACTTC. Amino acid sequence: CASSQKGQKTYEQYF.